A single sample is the source of the 12 T cell receptor beta chains below, sequenced in a study of PD-1 blockade in mismatch repair-deficient tumors. Using immunoSEQ multiplex PCR, the repertoire was profiled, and TCRdb retains in-frame clones only, with some absent. The table has 15,000 to 25,000 clones, around 80% seen once. Sequencing used PBMCs, obtained 52 weeks after starting pembrolizumab. The receptors were sampled from an adult with mismatch repair-deficient cancer.

The chain links TRBV7-2 to TRBJ1-5, with TRBD1 matching 7 bases. The trim removed 3 bases at V and 4 bases at J, leaving 0 bases unmatched. The CDR3 has 13 amino acids. Per germline, CDR1 SGHTA and CDR2 FQGNSA. CDR3 protein: CASSLGQNQPQHF. In nucleotides, the CDR3 is TGTGCCAGCAGCTTGGGACAGAATCAGCCCCAGCATTTT.

The CDR3, as DNA: TGCGCCAGCAGCTTGGAGGCGGGAGCGGGGGAGACCCAGTACTTC. This encodes CASSLEAGAGETQYF. J is TRBJ2-5 and V is TRBV5-1, with 7 positions matching TRBD2. This CDR3 has 15 residues. V was pared by 0 bases and J by 5 bases, with 7 bases of the junction left unmatched. CDR1 SGHRS and CDR2 YFSETQ come from the germline V gene.

This clone was counted once. V gene TRBV9 combines with J gene TRBJ2-7, with TRBD2 identical over 8 bases. The CDR3 sequence is 15 residues long. Germline trimming cut 2 bases from V and 4 bases from J; bases unmatched to any gene: 8. Per the germline V gene, CDR1 is SGDLS and CDR2 is YYNGEE. Written as DNA, the CDR3 is TGTGCCAGCAGCGTCCACCAGAAGCGGGAGTACGAGCAGTACTTC. Translated, it gives CASSVHQKREYEQYF.

The chain couples TRBV6-1 to TRBJ2-2, with TRBD1 matching 8 bases. The CDR3 spans 13 residues. Germline V gives CDR1 MNHNS, CDR2 SASEGT. V trimming: 6 bases; J trimming: 3 bases; junction bases outside the gene matches: 0. DNA of the CDR3: TGTGCCAGCAGGACAGGGGACACCGGGGAGCTGTTTTTT. Amino acid sequence: CASRTGDTGELFF.

The gene calls are TRBV6-5 and TRBJ1-1; 10 bases align to TRBD1. The CDR3 spans 15 residues. Germline V gene data show CDR1 as MNHEY and CDR2 as SVGAGI. Trimming cost V 7 bases and J 7 bases; bases outside gene matches: 12. The CDR3 DNA sequence: TGTGCCAGCAACCTCCGGGACAGGGGTCGAGGTGAAGCTTTCTTT. Encoded protein: CASNLRDRGRGEAFF.

The chain combines TRBV7-9 with TRBJ2-7; a weak D match, TRBD1 (6 bases). The length of the CDR3 is 14 residues. Trimming took 5 bases from V and 7 from J, leaving 18 bases between them. Germline V gene lookup returns CDR1 SEHNR and CDR2 FQNEAQ (reference sequence). CDR3 amino acids: CASSEQGLAWEQYF. CDR3 DNA sequence: TGTGCCAGCAGCGAACAGGGCCTGGCTTGGGAGCAGTACTTC. The complete variable domain, with remaining parts taken from reference TRBV7-9 and TRBJ2-7, reads DTGVSQNPRHKITKRGQNVTFRCDPISEHNRLYWYRQTLGQGPEFLTYFQNEAQLEKSRLLSDRFSAERPKGSFSTLEIQRTEQGDSAMYLCASSEQGLAWEQYFGPGTRLTVT.

The rearrangement joins TRBV27 to TRBJ2-1, with D perhaps TRBD2 (6 bases). The CDR3 is 15 residues long. With 6 bases removed from V and 3 bases from J, the gap between germline ends came to 15 bases. The V gene's germline CDR1 is MNHEY and CDR2 SMNVEV (reference sequence). CDR3 nucleotides: TGTGCCAGCAGCAGACTAGAGAACCTCTACAATGAGCAGTTCTTC. Translating it yields CASSRLENLYNEQFF.

The chain joins TRBV5-1 to TRBJ2-3; maybe TRBD2 (7 bases). CDR1 is SGHRS, CDR2 YFSETQ, per germline. V lost 0 bases and J lost 0, with 11 bases in between. The CDR3 loop spans 16 amino acids. CDR3 coding DNA: TGCGCCAGCAGCTTGGAGGGGGGGCTTAGCACAGATACGCAGTATTTT. Translation: CASSLEGGLSTDTQYF.

The chain carries TRBV6-1 and TRBJ2-4; D unresolved. The CDR3 totals 15 residues. Trimming removed 4 bases at V and 1 base at J, with 11 bases between. Germline CDR1 reads MNHNS; CDR2 reads SASEGT. The DNA for the CDR3 is TGTGCCAGCAGTGGCCTGACAAGTGCCAAAAACATTCAGTACTTC. Protein sequence: CASSGLTSAKNIQYF.

The chain joins TRBV19 to TRBJ2-3, with D unresolved. V was shortened by 3 bases and J by 3 bases, with 10 bases between the two germline ends. The length of the CDR3 is 14 residues. Germline assignment: CDR1 LNHDA and CDR2 SQIVND (reference sequence). For the CDR3, the DNA is TGTGCCAGTAGTATCGTTAGTAGTACAGATACGCAGTATTTT. Protein sequence: CASSIVSSTDTQYF.

This rearrangement joins TRBV6-5 to TRBJ2-2; 7 positions match TRBD1. The CDR3 is 15 residues long. Germline trimming cut 2 bases from V and 8 bases from J; bases unmatched to any gene: 8. Looked up from germline, CDR1 is MNHEY and CDR2 is SVGAGI. The CDR3 spells CASSYPRQGEGELFF. The CDR3 coding sequence is TGTGCCAGCAGTTACCCCCGGCAGGGGGAAGGGGAGCTGTTTTTT.

The chain carries TRBV11-2 and TRBJ1-3; no clear D. The V end was cut by 3 bases, the J end by 0 bases, with 6 bases between. Germline V gene data show CDR1 as SGHAT and CDR2 as FQNNGV. The CDR3 spans 14 residues. CDR3 bases: TGTGCCAGCAGCTTCGGGAGCTCTGGAAACACCATATATTTT. Protein sequence: CASSFGSSGNTIYF.